The TCR beta chain described here comes from a study of blood T cell repertoires in COVID-19. Study members were between about 18 and 100 years old and lived in 20 to 25 US regions. Allocation to cohorts depended on clinical history reported by the participants. Exposed participants encountered a COVID-19 case during the 2 weeks preceding study entry. Study processing details: Estimation of nucleated cell counts relied on the amplification of reference gene primers. The table came from immunoSEQ multiplex PCR; TCRdb's copy has only in-frame clones and leaves some out. V and J calls and clone size are those listed in that table; D and trimming were worked out from the DNA. The sample consists of about 210,000 clones, 84% of them appearing once. The TCR comes from a woman aged 30 to 39 who had been exposed to COVID-19. Sequencing was carried out using PBMCs or T cells enriched from blood (not recorded which).

CDR3 coding DNA: TGTGCCAGCAGCGTCTATGGGAGGGGGGACGCTGAAGCTTTCTTT. This sequence encodes CASSVYGRGDAEAFF. The chain carries TRBV9 and TRBJ1-1, with D tentatively TRBD1 (6 bases). The V gene's germline CDR1 is SGDLS and CDR2 YYNGEE. The V gene lost 2 bases and the J gene lost 6 bases, with 17 bases spanning the gap. This CDR3 has 15 amino acids.